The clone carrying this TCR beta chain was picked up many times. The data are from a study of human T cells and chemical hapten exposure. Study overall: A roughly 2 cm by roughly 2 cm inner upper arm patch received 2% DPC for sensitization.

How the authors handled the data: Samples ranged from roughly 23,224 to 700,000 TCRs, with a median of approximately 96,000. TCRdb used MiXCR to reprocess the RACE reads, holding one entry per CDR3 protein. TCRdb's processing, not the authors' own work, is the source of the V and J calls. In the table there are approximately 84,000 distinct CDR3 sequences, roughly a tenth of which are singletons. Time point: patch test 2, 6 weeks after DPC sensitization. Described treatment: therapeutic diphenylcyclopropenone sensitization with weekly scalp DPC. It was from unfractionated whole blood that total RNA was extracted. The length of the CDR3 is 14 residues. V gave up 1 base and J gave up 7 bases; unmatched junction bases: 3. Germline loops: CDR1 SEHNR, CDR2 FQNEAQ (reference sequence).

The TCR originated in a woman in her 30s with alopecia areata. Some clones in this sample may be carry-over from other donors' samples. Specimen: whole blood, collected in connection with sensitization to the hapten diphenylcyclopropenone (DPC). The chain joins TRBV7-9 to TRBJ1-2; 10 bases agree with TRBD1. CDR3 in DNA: TGTGCCAGCAGCTTAGAAGGGACAGGGGCTGGCTACACCTTC. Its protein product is CASSLEGTGAGYTF.